What follows describes a single TCR beta chain. This clone has only a few counts. No cognate antigen has been identified for it. Base qualities are missing; no much larger clone stands one base away. Looking up the germline V gene (reference sequence) yields CDR1 SEHNR and CDR2 FQNEAQ. The germline ends are 6 bases apart after V is trimmed by 1 base and J by 6 bases. Measured from the cysteine to the phenylalanine, the CDR3 is 12 residues long. Only the CDR3 DNA stays, 36 bases, in frame from base 1. These data come from a study of CD8+ T cells in alopecia areata (dated by TCRdb to the late 2010s). In the study overall: The treated patients took part in an open-label pilot trial in which moderate-to-severe alopecia areata was treated with oral tofacitinib at 5 to 10 mg twice daily. Tofacitinib was administered for 6 to 18 months, and 6 months of follow-up off drug were then conducted to assess delayed response and recurrence. In treated patients, disease severity was measured using the SALT score, which gives the percentage of scalp surface area affected. High-throughput TCRbeta sequencing was used to examine T cell clonal expansion in alopecia areata in both the C3H/HeJ mouse model and human patients. On the human side, TCRbeta sequencing was run on scalp tissue and on sorted CD4+ and CD8+ peripheral blood T cells from healthy controls and from alopecia areata patients with either patchy or totalis/universalis disease. Patients on tofacitinib were biopsied at baseline and after 4 and 24 weeks of treatment, and several of the patients also had a later scalp biopsy. Scalp clonality was compared among normal scalp (n=4), patchy alopecia areata scalp (n=8), and alopecia totalis/universalis scalp (n=8). RNA came from the PAXgene miRNA kit for fixed scalp, the miRNeasy kit for PBMCs, and the RNeasy kit for mouse skin. Amplification of TCRbeta CDR3 regions was done by immunoSEQ multiplex PCR using 35 Vbeta forward primers and 13 Jbeta reverse primers. The research as a whole found: Unlike mouse skin, which is dominated by gammadelta T cells, normal human skin has resident alphabeta T cells that are also sequenced, and this complicates analysis of the scalp TCR repertoire. The treated cohort was small, with a single nonresponder, so links between baseline CD8+ expansion and response need larger studies. Shared TCR sequences between patients were less evident than in mice, which may be partly attributable to HLA diversity in the patient population. During tofacitinib treatment, many expanded lesional clones remained in scalp and blood, and this persistence may partly explain relapse after treatment is stopped. Lesional scalp, especially in alopecia totalis/universalis, showed higher clonality and more expanded CD8+ clones than normal scalp, suggesting antigenic drive. Tofacitinib significantly decreased scalp clonality and the number of expanded CD8+ clones among the top 100 scalp clones.

Receptor libraries were prepared by the immunoSEQ multiplex PCR assay. RNA was extracted from all samples and reverse transcribed into cDNA as template for TCR sequencing. SuperScript III was used for first-strand cDNA synthesis, primed with a 2:1 mix of oligo-dT and random hexamers. A synthetic immune receptor repertoire was used to assess amplification bias, and residual bias was removed computationally. The original pipeline was this. Raw reads were preprocessed to remove errors, and CDR3 was defined by IMGT conventions from the conserved cysteine to phenylalanine. Clonality was computed by normalizing Shannon entropy by log2 of the number of productive unique TCRs and subtracting the result from 1. Whether each scalp clone was CD4 or CD8 was inferred by checking scalp TCRbeta sequences against the CD4 and CD8 repertoires from sorted blood. TCRdb carries this immuneACCESS record with in-frame sequences only. Its versions omit some clonotypes, under half of them owing to an unresolved V gene in the studies checked, with the rest unexplained. From that table come the V and J calls and clone size; the DNA was used to work out D and trimming. Across this sample there are approximately 210,000 clones, with about 40% seen only once. The leading ten clones occupy 2% to 3% of the sample.

The treatment or condition tag for this specimen amounts to: oral pan-JAK inhibitor, 5-10 mg twice daily. From alopecia areata patients, peripheral blood was collected along with lesional scalp punch biopsies. PBMCs were isolated by density centrifugation and stained for CD3, CD4 and CD8, and CD4+ and CD8+ T cells were sorted on a FACSAria. Material: CD4+ T cells sorted from blood, obtained at approximately week 37, from a patient treated with tofacitinib. This receptor was obtained from a human donor with alopecia areata. The V and J genes are TRBV7-9 and TRBJ2-5, with the D gene not confidently named. The sequenced DNA is TGTGCCAGCAGCTTAGTGGAAAAGACCCAGTACTTC. This gives the protein CASSLVEKTQYF.